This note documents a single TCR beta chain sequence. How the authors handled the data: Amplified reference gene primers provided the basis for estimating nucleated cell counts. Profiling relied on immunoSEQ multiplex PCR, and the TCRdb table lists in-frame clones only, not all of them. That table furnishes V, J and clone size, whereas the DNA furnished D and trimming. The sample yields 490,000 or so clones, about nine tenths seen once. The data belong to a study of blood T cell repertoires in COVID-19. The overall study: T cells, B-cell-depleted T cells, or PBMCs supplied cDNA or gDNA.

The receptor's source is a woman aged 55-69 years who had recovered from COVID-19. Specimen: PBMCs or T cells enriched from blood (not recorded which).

The CDR3 is CASSLLRGYQPQHF. The CDR3 DNA reads as TGTGCCAGCAGTTTATTACGGGGGTATCAGCCCCAGCATTTT. The chain joins TRBV27 to TRBJ1-5, with D possibly matching TRBD1 (5 bases). Germline V gives CDR1 MNHEY, CDR2 SMNVEV (reference sequence). V gave up 1 base and J gave up 5 bases, with 9 bases separating them. The CDR3 length is 14 residues.